The subject of this entry is one TCR beta chain. The data were obtained in a study of blood T cell repertoires in COVID-19. For the study at large: Sites across the United States, Italy and Spain contributed samples from acute and convalescent COVID-19.

In the authors' workflow: It was from reference gene primer amplification that nucleated cell counts were estimated. Generated by immunoSEQ multiplex PCR, the TCRdb table keeps only in-frame clones and is missing some. From that table come the V and J calls and clone size; the DNA was used to work out D and trimming. The repertoire holds roughly 110,000 clones, over 70% seen once, with under 2% in the top ten. The germline V gene has CDR1 MGHRA and CDR2 YSYEKL. The CDR3 runs to 14 residues. V shed 2 bases and J shed 1 base, with 8 bases lying between them. The rearrangement uses TRBV4-1 and TRBJ1-1; D unresolved. Material: peripheral blood. The receptor comes from a middle-aged man with acute or convalescent COVID-19. CDR3 in amino acids: CASSQSAGNTEAFF. The CDR3 region has the DNA TGCGCCAGCAGCCAATCCGCCGGGAACACTGAAGCTTTCTTT.